This T cell receptor (beta chain) was observed in a study of prognosis after radiotherapy for stage I lung cancer. The authors drew 6 to 7.5 milliliters of peripheral blood at each of two time points. The J segment lost 3 bases and the V segment lost 4 bases, leaving 10 bases of the junction unmatched. This CDR3 contains 16 residues. Germline V gene lookup returns CDR1 MNHEY and CDR2 SVGAGI. Amplification of TCR beta CDR3 from genomic DNA used two-round multiplex PCR. First-round PCR amplification was performed with primers specific to each TRBV and TRBJ gene. There were universal primers used in the second PCR round. MiXCR was run by TCRdb on the multiplex PCR reads, yielding one entry per CDR3 protein. The data show more than 30,000 distinct CDR3 sequences, about 39% seen once. Notes on the study in general: Clone counts measured for unique TCRs fell after stereotactic body radiation therapy, median approximately 10,000 versus 7,000.

Ten or more counts support this clonotype. The antigen remains undetermined. This sequence was found in a donor aged 50 or older with non-small cell lung cancer. Sequenced here: PBMCs, sampled before or after stereotactic body radiation therapy (not recorded which). The chain carries TRBV6-5 and TRBJ2-5; 8 bases are a match to TRBD2. The CDR3 reads CASSFLTGTRKETQYF. Here the CDR3 DNA reads TGTGCCAGCAGTTTCTTAACCGGGACTAGAAAAGAGACCCAGTACTTC.